This TCR beta chain was sequenced in a study of CD8 T cells in Susac syndrome. Trimming removed 6 bases at V and 0 bases at J, with 11 bases between. This CDR3 has 15 residues. Germline assignment: CDR1 SNHLY and CDR2 FYNNEI. TEMRA cells were FACS-enriched, and CD8+ and CD4+ T cells were isolated negatively. RNA was extracted with the RNeasy kit, and a quantity of roughly 0.45 to 1 ug was reverse transcribed using random hexamers. Amplification of TCR beta CDR3 used immunoSEQ multiplex PCR across 54 Vbeta and 13 Jbeta. Each CDR3 protein is one row after TCRdb ran MiXCR on the immunoSEQ multiplex PCR reads. The sample includes around 220,000 distinct CDR3 sequences, roughly 92% of them seen just once.

The receptor was derived from a human donor with multiple sclerosis. Sequenced material: CD8+ T cells from PBMCs. The genes are TRBV2 and TRBJ1-4; D gene unclear. Written as DNA, the CDR3 is TGTGCCAGCAGCGAGGGTCAGGCAACTAATGAAAAACTGTTTTTT. Translation gives CASSEGQATNEKLFF.